These 18 T cell receptor beta chains were all obtained from the same sample, sequenced in a study of T-cell memory formation after mild COVID-19. TCRdb reprocessed the 5' RACE reads with MiXCR, giving one entry per CDR3 protein. The data show 530,000 or so distinct CDR3 sequences, roughly 17% seen once. Sequenced: PBMCs or a T cell subset sorted from them (not recorded which). These receptors all come from an adult woman who had mild COVID-19 (a few samples of this study predate the infection). Cell type and time point are not known.

This clonotype showed up just a few times. The J gene is TRBJ1-1, the V gene TRBV5-1, with no clear D. This CDR3 spans 15 amino acids. V dropped 3 bases and J dropped 0 bases, with 12 bases sitting between them. Germline V CDR1 and CDR2: SGHRS, YFSETQ. This CDR3 is CASSSEPVVNTEAFF. DNA of the CDR3: TGCGCCAGCAGCTCAGAACCCGTAGTGAACACTGAAGCTTTCTTT.

The genes are TRBV18 and TRBJ2-7; D remains unclear. The V end lost 2 bases, the J end lost 7 bases, and 12 bases lay between the germline ends. The germline V gene has CDR1 KGHSH and CDR2 LQKENI. This CDR3 has 13 amino acids. The CDR3: CASSPSGGWEQYF. The CDR3 DNA reads TGTGCCAGCTCACCATCGGGTGGGTGGGAGCAGTACTTC. Drawing the rest from reference TRBV18 and TRBJ2-7, the complete variable domain is NAGVMQNPRHLVRRRGQEARLRCSPMKGHSHVYWYRQLPEEGLKFMVYLQKENIIDESGMPKERFSAEFPKEGPSILRIQQVVRGDSAAYFCASSPSGGWEQYFGPGTRLTVT.

DNA for the CDR3: TGTGCCAGCAGCCGTCGACAGGGGATAATGAACACTGAAGCTTTCTTT. Translating gives CASSRRQGIMNTEAFF. The V and J genes are TRBV14 and TRBJ1-1; 8 bases line up with TRBD1. V lost 4 bases to trimming and J lost 0 bases; unmatched junction nucleotides: 7. Germline-derived CDR1 and CDR2 are SGHDN and FVKESK. CDR3 length: 16 amino acids.

In DNA, the CDR3 is TGTGCCAGCAGCTTGGGATACAGCTTGTACGAGCAGTACTTC. Amino acids: CASSLGYSLYEQYF. The rearrangement links TRBV5-8 to TRBJ2-7; D ambiguous. Trimming shortened V by 0 bases and J by 4 bases, and 11 bases separated the two germline ends. This CDR3 spans 14 amino acids. Germline V gene lookup returns CDR1 SGHTS and CDR2 YDEGEE.

The V call is TRBV3-1, the J call TRBJ2-4; 15 nucleotides align to TRBD2. The V gene end was trimmed by 4 bases and the J gene end by 3 bases; junction bases not matched to a gene: 13. The germline CDR1 and CDR2 sequences are LGHDT and YNNKEL (reference sequence). CDR3 length equals 20 residues. The CDR3 sequence is CASSPGLAGGPVLGKNIQYF. CDR3 bases: TGTGCCAGCAGCCCCGGACTAGCGGGGGGGCCTGTTCTTGGCAAAAACATTCAGTACTTC. The full variable domain, rest sourced from reference TRBV3-1 and TRBJ2-4, is DTAVSQTPKYLVTQMGNDKSIKCEQNLGHDTMYWYKQDSKKFLKIMFSYNNKELIINETVPNRFSPKSPDKAHLNLHINSLELGDSAVYFCASSPGLAGGPVLGKNIQYFGAGTRLSVL.

V is TRBV5-1 and J is TRBJ2-7; 12 bases align to TRBD1. V was clipped by 3 bases and J by 7 bases; unmatched bases: 5. Germline V gives CDR1 SGHRS, CDR2 YFSETQ. The CDR3 sequence is 14 residues long. CDR3 amino acids: CASSSGTGGEEQYF. The CDR3 coding sequence is TGCGCCAGCAGCTCTGGGACAGGGGGCGAAGAGCAGTACTTC.

The chain combines TRBV24-1 with TRBJ2-1; D might be TRBD2 (7 bases). Trimming shortened V by 2 bases and J by 0 bases, and 16 bases separated the two germline ends. The CDR3 covers 18 residues. CDR1 is KGHDR and CDR2 is SFDVKD in the germline V gene. The CDR3 here is CATSDSGSAGASYNEQFF. The DNA for the CDR3 is TGTGCCACCAGTGATTCAGGATCGGCGGGGGCCTCCTACAATGAGCAGTTCTTC.

The gene calls are TRBV19 and TRBJ1-4; maybe TRBD1 (6 bases). Trimming shortened V by 3 bases and J by 6 bases, and 14 bases separated the two germline ends. The CDR3 is made up of 15 amino acids. Germline V gene lookup returns CDR1 LNHDA and CDR2 SQIVND (reference sequence). The CDR3 reads CASSISGTLYEKLFF. In nucleotides, the CDR3 is TGTGCCAGTAGTATCTCCGGGACACTTTATGAAAAACTGTTTTTT.

This clonotype appeared a few times. J is TRBJ2-3 and V is TRBV2; TRBD1 or TRBD2 may be the D gene (7 bases each). This CDR3 region has 15 residues. V dropped 8 bases and J dropped 5 bases, with 20 bases sitting between them. CDR1 and CDR2 (germline): SNHLY, FYNNEI. CDR3 protein: CASSKPRGGKDTQYF. The CDR3 coding sequence is TGTGCCAGCTCAAAGCCCAGGGGGGGGAAAGATACGCAGTATTTT. The whole variable domain, remainder taken from reference TRBV2 and TRBJ2-3, is EPEVTQTPSHQVTQMGQEVILRCVPISNHLYFYWYRQILGQKVEFLVSFYNNEISEKSEIFDDQFSVERPDGSNFTLKIRSTKLEDSAMYFCASSKPRGGKDTQYFGPGTRLTVL.

This clonotype came up a few times. This chain connects TRBV18 to TRBJ1-1; TRBD1 aligns across 10 bases. In germline, CDR1 is KGHSH, CDR2 LQKENI. V dropped 2 bases and J dropped 4; count of bases not matched to a gene: 7. The CDR3 spans 16 residues. The CDR3 sequence: CASSPRTGGRGTEAFF. The CDR3 DNA reads TGTGCCAGCTCACCAAGGACAGGGGGACGGGGCACTGAAGCTTTCTTT.

The chain employs TRBV12-3 or TRBV12-4 and TRBJ1-2; TRBD1 might be the D (5 bases). V was cut by 5 bases and J by 8 bases, with 15 bases left in between. This CDR3 has 13 residues. This CDR3 reads CASSPTHGAGYTF. In DNA form, the CDR3 reads TGTGCCAGCAGTCCCACGCACGGGGCCGGCTACACCTTC.

This clonotype was counted at least ten times. The chain recombines TRBV27 with TRBJ1-6; TRBD1 aligns across 8 bases. Germline CDR1 MNHEY, CDR2 SMNVEV (reference sequence). The junction had 13 bases not matched to a gene; V was cut back by 6 bases and J by 9 bases. CDR3 length equals 16 residues. CDR3 nucleotide sequence: TGTGCCAGCAGCAACCACAGGGGGTATTTAGGTTCACCCCTCCACTTT. Amino acids: CASSNHRGYLGSPLHF.

This clonotype was seen a few times. The chain employs TRBV7-9 and TRBJ1-3; TRBD1 agrees at 8 bases. The trim removed 5 bases at V and 0 bases at J, leaving 18 bases unmatched. The CDR3 covers 20 residues. The germline V gene encodes CDR1 SEHNR and CDR2 FQNEAQ (reference sequence). CDR3 region: CASSPYAGRGPSGSGNTIYF. CDR3 DNA: TGTGCCAGCAGCCCCTATGCGGGCAGGGGGCCGTCCGGCTCTGGAAACACCATATATTTT.

The chain recombines TRBV27 with TRBJ2-1; 13 positions agree with TRBD2. The trim removed 7 bases at V and 8 bases at J, leaving 14 bases unmatched. CDR1 MNHEY and CDR2 SMNVEV come from the germline V gene (reference sequence). This CDR3 comprises 17 residues. The CDR3 here is CASKGALAGGPWDEQFF. CDR3 nucleotides: TGTGCCAGCAAGGGGGCACTAGCGGGAGGGCCTTGGGATGAGCAGTTCTTC.

This clonotype was found a few times. The rearrangement uses TRBV28 and TRBJ1-4; TRBD1 matches 7 bases. This CDR3 comprises 15 residues. V was clipped by 2 bases and J by 6 bases; unmatched bases: 6. Germline CDR1 MDHEN, CDR2 SYDVKM. The CDR3 DNA is TGTGCCAGCAGTTTAAACAGGGGAAGTGATGAAAAACTGTTTTTT. Its protein product is CASSLNRGSDEKLFF. The complete variable domain, with remaining parts taken from reference TRBV28 and TRBJ1-4, reads DVKVTQSSRYLVKRTGEKVFLECVQDMDHENMFWYRQDPGLGLRLIYFSYDVKMKEKGDIPEGYSVSREKKERFSLILESASTNQTSMYLCASSLNRGSDEKLFFGSGTQLSVL.

This clonotype has just a few counts. The CDR3 DNA follows: TGTGCCAGCAGCCAAGATCCCAGGGCTGGCTACACCTTC. Its translation: CASSQDPRAGYTF. J is TRBJ1-2 and V is TRBV14; the D gene is possibly TRBD1 (5 bases). V was shortened by 0 bases and J by 7 bases, with 9 bases between the two germline ends. Germline V gives CDR1 SGHDN, CDR2 FVKESK. The CDR3 sequence is 13 residues long.

This clonotype was counted between two and nine times. This chain joins TRBV20-1 and TRBJ2-7; TRBD1 is a possible D gene (6 bases). Deletions cut 3 bases from V and 4 bases from J, with 22 bases between. The CDR3 spans 16 residues. Germline V CDR1 and CDR2: DFQATT, SNEGSKA (reference sequence). In DNA, the CDR3 is TGCAGTGCTAGCCCGAGGGGGATACTTTTAGGGTACGAGCAGTACTTC. It codes for CSASPRGILLGYEQYF.

This clonotype has just a few counts. The rearrangement uses TRBV19 and TRBJ1-1, with 8 bases aligning to TRBD1. CDR1 and CDR2 (germline): LNHDA, SQIVND (reference sequence). J gave up 0 bases and V 8 bases, and 5 bases lay outside the gene matches. CDR3 size: 14 residues. CDR3 sequence reads: CASSTGAMNTEAFF. CDR3 in DNA: TGTGCCAGTTCGACAGGGGCCATGAACACTGAAGCTTTCTTT.